These 7 T cell receptor beta chains came from one sample sequenced in a study of blood T cell repertoires in COVID-19. Sequencing was performed with immunoSEQ multiplex PCR; in TCRdb, only in-frame clones are kept and a portion is missing. The sample has under 80,000 clones; roughly 90% are singletons. The sequencing sample was made of peripheral blood. These receptor sequences come from a man aged 50-59 years with active COVID-19.

The chain links TRBV23-1 to TRBJ1-4; 7 bases agree with TRBD1. TRBV23-1 is annotated as an ORF whose role is uncertain. The CDR3 consists of 16 residues. Unmatched junction bases numbered 8, after V lost 4 bases and J lost 3 bases. The CDR3, as DNA: TGCGCCAGCAGTCCAGACGGGGACAGTTCTAATGAAAAACTGTTTTTT. It yields the protein CASSPDGDSSNEKLFF.

This chain connects TRBV12-3 or TRBV12-4 to TRBJ2-2, with D hard to call. The CDR3 runs 12 residues. V was clipped by 6 bases and J by 6 bases, with 8 bases between them. Here the CDR3 reads CASSPQAGELFF. CDR3 sequence (DNA): TGTGCCAGCAGCCCCCAGGCCGGGGAGCTGTTTTTT.

This chain uses TRBV5-1 with TRBJ2-1, with 9 bases matching TRBD2. The CDR3 consists of 15 residues. Germline V gene lookup returns CDR1 SGHRS and CDR2 YFSETQ. The trim removed 6 bases at V and 1 base at J, leaving 5 bases unmatched. The CDR3 nucleotides are TGCGCCAGCATGCTAGCGGGACAATCCTACAATGAGCAGTTCTTC. This encodes CASMLAGQSYNEQFF. Full variable domain (remainder filled in from reference TRBV5-1 and TRBJ2-1): KAGVTQTPRYLIKTRGQQVTLSCSPISGHRSVSWYQQTPGQGLQFLFEYFSETQRNKGNFPGRFSGRQFSNSRSEMNVSTLELGDSALYLCASMLAGQSYNEQFFGPGTRLTVL.

The chain employs TRBV7-8 and TRBJ1-2; a possible D gene is TRBD1 (5 bases). This CDR3 contains 13 residues. V lost 3 bases, J lost 4 bases, and 9 bases lay in between. The V gene's germline CDR1 is SGHVS and CDR2 FQNEAQ. The CDR3 region has the DNA TGTGCCAGCAGCTTGGCGGGGCTCTATGGCTACACCTTC. It encodes CASSLAGLYGYTF.

The chain joins TRBV30 to TRBJ1-3, with D possibly TRBD1 on 5 matching bases. V was shortened by 3 bases and J by 1 base, with 13 bases between the two germline ends. CDR3 length equals 15 residues. Germline assignment: CDR1 GTSNPN and CDR2 SVGIG (reference sequence). The CDR3 reads CAWSRQGRSGNTIYF. In nucleotides, the CDR3 is TGTGCCTGGAGCCGGCAGGGTAGATCTGGAAACACCATATATTTT.

The rearrangement links TRBV5-1 to TRBJ2-7; TRBD1 aligns across 10 bases. After removal of 0 bases from V and 5 bases from J, the junction contained 5 bases not matched to a gene. Per germline, CDR1 SGHRS and CDR2 YFSETQ. The CDR3 sequence is 15 residues long. CDR3 bases: TGCGCCAGCAGCTTGGAGGGGACAGGGGACCACGAGCAGTACTTC. This codes for CASSLEGTGDHEQYF.

V and J are TRBV7-2 and TRBJ2-7, with 9 bases lining up with TRBD2. Trimming at V came to 4 bases and at J to 0 bases, leaving 7 bases not matched to a gene. The CDR3 totals 16 residues. Germline V gene data show CDR1 as SGHTA and CDR2 as FQGNSA. The CDR3, as DNA: TGTGCCAGCAGCTCGTTAGCGGGAGAGAGCTCCTACGAGCAGTACTTC. Protein sequence: CASSSLAGESSYEQYF. Full variable domain (remainder filled in from reference TRBV7-2 and TRBJ2-7): GAGVSQSPSNKVTEKGKDVELRCDPISGHTALYWYRQSLGQGLEFLIYFQGNSAPDKSGLPSDRFSAERTGGSVSTLTIQRTQQEDSAVYLCASSSLAGESSYEQYFGPGTRLTVT.